The 31 T cell receptor beta chains presented below share a single source sample, sequenced in a study of shared clonotypes between healthy human individuals. Some clones are missing from TCRdb's copy, which holds only in-frame ones; the method was immunoSEQ multiplex PCR. The sample comprises roughly 680,000 clones, roughly 72% of which are singletons, and less than 2% rests with the top ten. The sample was memory CD4+ T cells sorted from blood. The subset denotes: CD45RA-negative fraction. These receptors were taken from a woman aged 25 to 45 in good health.

This clone was seen more than once but under ten times. V is TRBV20-1 and J is TRBJ1-2; 7 bases line up with TRBD1. V trimming: 6 bases; J trimming: 8 bases; junction bases outside the gene matches: 6. Germline V gene lookup returns CDR1 DFQATT and CDR2 SNEGSKA (reference sequence). CDR3 size: 11 residues. DNA for the CDR3: TGCAGTGCCGACAGGGATCGCGGCTACACCTTC. Its translation: CSADRDRGYTF.

J is TRBJ1-4 and V is TRBV2; possibly TRBD1 for D (5 bases). The V gene lost 3 bases and the J gene lost 6 bases, with 8 bases spanning the gap. Germline CDR1 is SNHLY and CDR2 is FYNNEI. CDR3 length: 13 amino acids. The CDR3 DNA sequence: TGTGCCAGCAGTGATGGCAGGGATGAAAAACTGTTTTTT. The encoded protein is CASSDGRDEKLFF.

This clone was counted at least ten times. This specimen includes other DNA sequences encoding the same CDR3. The rearrangement joins TRBV19 to TRBJ2-5, with D unclear. This CDR3 is built from 13 residues. Germline CDR1 and CDR2: LNHDA and SQIVND (reference sequence). The V end lost 1 base, the J end lost 1 base, and 4 bases lay between the germline ends. CDR3 sequence reads: CASSIVSQETQYF. The CDR3 region has the DNA TGTGCCAGTAGTATAGTCAGCCAAGAGACCCAGTACTTC.

This chain links TRBV20-1 with TRBJ2-1, with D perhaps matching TRBD2 (5 bases). V gave up 3 bases and J gave up 6 bases, with 6 bases separating them. The germline V gene encodes CDR1 DFQATT and CDR2 SNEGSKA (reference sequence). This CDR3 comprises 11 residues. This CDR3 is CSASGVNEQFF. The CDR3 bases are TGCAGTGCTAGCGGGGTCAATGAGCAGTTCTTC.

The chain joins TRBV7-9 to TRBJ1-1; 7 nucleotides line up with TRBD1. V lost 5 bases and J lost 7; bases outside the gene matches: 7. Per germline, CDR1 SEHNR and CDR2 FQNEAQ (reference sequence). The CDR3 has 13 amino acids. The CDR3 here is CASSAGQHHEAFF. The CDR3 DNA reads as TGTGCCAGCAGCGCGGGACAGCATCATGAAGCTTTCTTT.

The chain links TRBV5-1 to TRBJ2-7; the D call may be TRBD1 or TRBD2 (5 bases each). Germline assignment: CDR1 SGHRS and CDR2 YFSETQ. CDR3 size: 14 residues. V dropped 4 bases and J dropped 5 bases, with 16 bases sitting between them. The CDR3 nucleotides read TGCGCCAGCAGCCCGAGGGGAACGGTAGACGAGCAGTACTTC. Translating gives CASSPRGTVDEQYF. The full variable domain, rest sourced from reference TRBV5-1 and TRBJ2-7, is KAGVTQTPRYLIKTRGQQVTLSCSPISGHRSVSWYQQTPGQGLQFLFEYFSETQRNKGNFPGRFSGRQFSNSRSEMNVSTLELGDSALYLCASSPRGTVDEQYFGPGTRLTVT.

This clone was found many times. The V call is TRBV5-4, the J call TRBJ2-7, with D uncertain. Trimming removed 4 bases at V and 2 bases at J, with 13 bases between. CDR3 length: 14 amino acids. Germline CDR1 is SGHNT and CDR2 is YYREEE (reference sequence). The CDR3 loop reads CASSVLGYAYEQYF. For the CDR3, the DNA is TGTGCCAGCAGCGTCCTTGGCTATGCCTACGAGCAGTACTTC.

The genes are TRBV5-1 and TRBJ2-7; maybe TRBD1 (5 bases). V was cut by 0 bases and J by 4 bases, with 14 bases left in between. This CDR3 has 15 amino acids. The germline gives CDR1 SGHRS, CDR2 YFSETQ. The CDR3 protein is CASSLDGDSIYEQYF. In nucleotides, the CDR3 is TGCGCCAGCAGCTTGGATGGCGACAGTATATACGAGCAGTACTTC. The whole variable domain, remainder taken from reference TRBV5-1 and TRBJ2-7, is KAGVTQTPRYLIKTRGQQVTLSCSPISGHRSVSWYQQTPGQGLQFLFEYFSETQRNKGNFPGRFSGRQFSNSRSEMNVSTLELGDSALYLCASSLDGDSIYEQYFGPGTRLTVT.

This chain joins TRBV2 and TRBJ2-7; 9 bases match TRBD1. The CDR3 is 16 residues long. Germline V gene lookup returns CDR1 SNHLY and CDR2 FYNNEI. V was pared by 4 bases and J by 6 bases, with 13 bases of the junction left unmatched. CDR3 residues: CASSGPGTGKETEQYF. As DNA, the CDR3 is TGTGCCAGCAGTGGTCCAGGGACAGGGAAAGAGACCGAGCAGTACTTC.

The rearrangement links TRBV5-1 to TRBJ2-7, with D perhaps given as TRBD1 or TRBD2 (5 bases each). CDR3 length equals 11 residues. Germline CDR1 SGHRS, CDR2 YFSETQ. Trimming took 6 bases from V and 6 from J, leaving 10 bases between them. DNA of the CDR3: TGCGCCAGCAAAGGGGAGTTCGAGCAGTACTTC. It is translated as CASKGEFEQYF. Drawing the rest from reference TRBV5-1 and TRBJ2-7, the complete variable domain is KAGVTQTPRYLIKTRGQQVTLSCSPISGHRSVSWYQQTPGQGLQFLFEYFSETQRNKGNFPGRFSGRQFSNSRSEMNVSTLELGDSALYLCASKGEFEQYFGPGTRLTVT.

This clone was picked up one time. This sequence may be a read error, since a much larger clone differs from it by one base. Written as DNA, the CDR3 is TGTGCCAGCAGCGACACAGATACGCAGTATTTT. Translating gives CASSDTDTQYF. The V gene is TRBV11-2, the J gene TRBJ2-3; unclear D gene. The CDR3 is 11 amino acids. Trimming took 5 bases from V and 2 from J, leaving 2 bases between them. Germline V gene data show CDR1 as SGHAT and CDR2 as FQNNGV.

V gene TRBV7-9 combines with J gene TRBJ1-5; a weak D match, TRBD1 (5 bases). The germline V and J ends were trimmed by 1 base and 6 bases, with 10 bases remaining between them. The CDR3 loop spans 14 amino acids. CDR1 and CDR2 (germline): SEHNR, FQNEAQ (reference sequence). The CDR3 DNA reads as TGTGCCAGCAGCTTAGAAGGACACCGTCAGCCCCAGCATTTT. This codes for CASSLEGHRQPQHF.

The chain employs TRBV9 and TRBJ2-5; D may be TRBD2 (6 bases). The CDR3 runs to 13 residues. Per germline, CDR1 SGDLS and CDR2 YYNGEE. The V end lost 3 bases, the J end lost 11 bases, and 17 bases lay between the germline ends. The CDR3 region is CASSGDWLGEQYF. The CDR3 nucleotides are TGTGCCAGCAGCGGGGACTGGCTGGGGGAGCAGTACTTC.

V and J are TRBV20-1 and TRBJ2-1; no firm D call. Trimming took 1 base from V and 8 from J, leaving 6 bases between them. CDR3 length: 11 residues. Per germline, CDR1 DFQATT and CDR2 SNEGSKA (reference sequence). For the CDR3, the DNA is TGCAGTGCTAGAGCCGTAGATGAGCAGTTCTTC. Its protein product is CSARAVDEQFF.

The rearrangement joins TRBV9 to TRBJ2-2; 10 bases are a match to TRBD2. V was pared by 0 bases and J by 4 bases, with 3 bases of the junction left unmatched. Germline loops: CDR1 SGDLS, CDR2 YYNGEE. The CDR3 contains 16 residues. The CDR3 protein is CASSVDPSGSTGELFF. As DNA, the CDR3 is TGTGCCAGCAGCGTAGATCCTAGCGGGAGCACCGGGGAGCTGTTTTTT.

This clone was picked up a small number of times. The gene calls are TRBV5-1 and TRBJ2-5, with 8 bases identical to TRBD2. With 4 bases clipped from V and 1 base from J, the junction kept 3 bases outside the gene matches. Germline values: CDR1 SGHRS, CDR2 YFSETQ. The CDR3 sequence is 14 residues long. The CDR3 is CASSGLAGQETQYF. CDR3 sequence (DNA): TGCGCCAGCAGCGGTCTAGCGGGCCAAGAGACCCAGTACTTC.

The V and J genes are TRBV7-2 and TRBJ2-3; D uncertain. The CDR3 spans 15 residues. Germline lookup yields CDR1 SGHTA and CDR2 FQGNSA. The V end was cut by 1 base, the J end by 6 bases, with 14 bases between. The CDR3 reads CASSLVVLVVDTQYF. In DNA form, the CDR3 reads TGTGCCAGCAGCTTAGTGGTGCTAGTAGTTGATACGCAGTATTTT.

The chain joins TRBV27 to TRBJ1-1; D is perhaps TRBD1 (5 bases). This CDR3 comprises 13 residues. V lost 11 bases, J lost 0 bases, and 13 bases lay in between. Germline assignment: CDR1 MNHEY and CDR2 SMNVEV (reference sequence). This chain's CDR3 is CASKTVLNTEAFF. CDR3 bases: TGTGCCTCGAAGACAGTTTTGAACACTGAAGCTTTCTTT.

This clone was detected a few times. V and J are TRBV19 and TRBJ1-5; no clear D. Germline CDR1 and CDR2: LNHDA and SQIVND (reference sequence). The CDR3 runs to 15 residues. With 0 bases removed from V and 6 bases from J, the gap between germline ends came to 12 bases. The CDR3 coding sequence is TGTGCCAGTAGTATAGAAAACAGATCCCGTCAGCCCCAGCATTTT. Protein product: CASSIENRSRQPQHF.

This clone was recorded only once. Distinct nucleotide sequences in the sample also encode this CDR3. The chain employs TRBV19 and TRBJ2-1; 14 bases match TRBD2. The CDR3 extends over 15 amino acids. Germline values: CDR1 LNHDA, CDR2 SQIVND (reference sequence). The V and J ends lost 9 bases and 2 bases, in that order; junction bases with no gene match: 3. CDR3 region: CASRLAGGTYNEQFF. CDR3 nucleotides: TGTGCCAGCCGACTAGCGGGAGGGACCTACAATGAGCAGTTCTTC.

The sample holds a few counts of this clone. The gene calls are TRBV5-4 and TRBJ2-6; 7 bases line up with TRBD2. The CDR3 covers 16 residues. CDR1 is SGHNT, CDR2 YYREEE, per germline (reference sequence). V lost 4 bases and J lost 2; bases outside the gene matches: 6. The CDR3 DNA reads TGTGCCAGCAGCCCCTCCGGGGGGACTGGGGCCAACGTCCTGACTTTC. As protein: CASSPSGGTGANVLTF.

The gene calls are TRBV30 and TRBJ2-1; no definite D call. V shed 3 bases and J shed 8 bases, with 23 bases lying between them. The CDR3 is made up of 16 amino acids. Germline loops: CDR1 GTSNPN, CDR2 SVGIG (reference sequence). CDR3 in DNA: TGTGCCTGGAGCGCGGCTTACCGCTCCTACAATGATGAGCAGTTCTTC. It is translated as CAWSAAYRSYNDEQFF.

The chain links TRBV11-2 to TRBJ2-2; tentative D call: TRBD1 (5 bases). This CDR3 is built from 15 residues. Germline-derived CDR1 and CDR2 are SGHAT and FQNNGV. V was trimmed by 1 base and J by 0 bases, leaving 6 bases between them. This CDR3 is CASSLGTSNTGELFF. CDR3 DNA sequence: TGTGCCAGCAGCTTAGGGACATCGAACACCGGGGAGCTGTTTTTT.

This clone turned up a few times. The J gene is TRBJ1-2, the V gene TRBV28; D gene uncertain. Trimming took 4 bases from V and 6 from J, leaving 12 bases between them. The CDR3 contains 13 residues. In germline, CDR1 is MDHEN, CDR2 SYDVKM. This chain's CDR3 is CASSYAGRNGYTF. For the CDR3, the DNA is TGTGCCAGCAGTTACGCGGGCAGGAATGGCTACACCTTC.

The J gene is TRBJ1-1, the V gene TRBV11-2; D gene uncertain. Germline values: CDR1 SGHAT, CDR2 FQNNGV. V lost 5 bases, J lost 0 bases, and 13 bases lay in between. The CDR3 spans 15 residues. The CDR3 protein is CASSLNSQMNTEAFF. Here the CDR3 DNA reads TGTGCCAGCAGCCTCAACAGCCAGATGAACACTGAAGCTTTCTTT.

The chain uses TRBV6-5 and TRBJ1-3, with D tentatively TRBD1 (6 bases). Germline V gene lookup returns CDR1 MNHEY and CDR2 SVGAGI. Trimming took 4 bases from V and 0 from J, leaving 13 bases between them. The CDR3 is 16 residues long. The CDR3 sequence is CASSSGQMFSGNTIYF. In DNA form, the CDR3 reads TGTGCCAGCAGTTCCGGACAGATGTTCTCTGGAAACACCATATATTTT.

The J gene is TRBJ2-5, the V gene TRBV10-2; D unresolved. CDR1 and CDR2 (germline): WSHSY, SAAADI. The CDR3 loop spans 13 amino acids. V shed 0 bases and J shed 4 bases, with 6 bases lying between them. Here the CDR3 reads CASSESKGETQYF. The CDR3 DNA follows: TGCGCCAGCAGTGAGTCCAAAGGAGAGACCCAGTACTTC.

There are a few counts of this clone. The chain couples TRBV7-8 to TRBJ1-1; no definite D call. The ends were cut back, 4 bases at V and 7 bases at J, with 13 bases in the middle. Germline loops: CDR1 SGHVS, CDR2 FQNEAQ. This CDR3 is built from 13 residues. In nucleotides, the CDR3 is TGTGCCAGCAGCTCATCCCCCTTGCTTGAAGCTTTCTTT. It is translated as CASSSSPLLEAFF.

This clone has only a few counts. The gene calls are TRBV14 and TRBJ2-2; D call uncertain. V gave up 4 bases and J gave up 4 bases, with 10 bases separating them. CDR3 length: 14 amino acids. Germline loops: CDR1 SGHDN, CDR2 FVKESK. In nucleotides, the CDR3 is TGTGCCAGCAGCCTGCACTATGCCACCGGGGAGCTGTTTTTT. Translating it yields CASSLHYATGELFF.

This clone was recorded only once. The CDR3 DNA follows: TGTGCCAGCAGGTCCTTCGTGCGCCGGGAAGCTTTCTTT. It is translated as CASRSFVRREAFF. V and J are TRBV27 and TRBJ1-1; D not resolved. Germline V CDR1 and CDR2: MNHEY, SMNVEV (reference sequence). Trimming shortened V by 6 bases and J by 8 bases, and 16 bases separated the two germline ends. The CDR3 length is 13 residues.

Details on this clone: The junction and the germline gene differ at one end; a read error may be behind it. V is TRBV5-1 and J is TRBJ2-5; 8 bases fit TRBD2. Germline CDR1 reads SGHRS; CDR2 reads YFSETQ. CDR3 length equals 14 residues. The CDR3 nucleotides are TGCGCCAGCAGCTACTCTAGCGGGTCCGTGACGGGGGACTTC. Translation gives CASSYSSGSVTGDF.